This T cell receptor beta chain appears in the sequencing data of a study of shared clonotypes between healthy human individuals. The germline V and J ends were trimmed by 2 bases and 1 base, with 8 bases remaining between them. Per germline, CDR1 KGHSH and CDR2 LQKENI. This CDR3 is 14 amino acids long. All of the donors resided in Nashville, Tennessee, and each was a Caucasian adult. With respect to this clone: Its antigen is as yet unknown.

Profiling relied on immunoSEQ multiplex PCR, and the TCRdb table lists in-frame clones only, not all of them. The top ten clones hold about 0.067% of a sample with over 400,000 clones, about 96% of them seen once. Whole-study results and caveats: Non-shared clonotypes displayed generation probabilities falling below those of clonotypes present in all four donors. Naive subsets tended to show greater estimated richness than memory subsets.

The source material was naive CD4+ T cells sorted from blood. Subset denoted: CD45RA+ positively selected. The chain is built from TRBV18 and TRBJ1-2; D perhaps matches TRBD1 (5 bases). This sequence originates from a woman in her twenties or thirties in good health. The chain's CDR3 is CASSPEGYNYGYTF. The CDR3 DNA follows: TGTGCCAGCTCACCAGAGGGGTATAACTATGGCTACACCTTC. The whole variable domain, remainder taken from reference TRBV18 and TRBJ1-2, is NAGVMQNPRHLVRRRGQEARLRCSPMKGHSHVYWYRQLPEEGLKFMVYLQKENIIDESGMPKERFSAEFPKEGPSILRIQQVVRGDSAAYFCASSPEGYNYGYTFGSGTRLTVV.